These 23 T cell receptor beta chains share one sample of origin, sequenced in a study of graft-versus-host responses after intestinal transplantation. Sequencing used immunoSEQ multiplex PCR; TCRdb keeps in-frame clones, though not all of them. The sample has about 120,000 clones; 90% are singletons. No antigen has been identified for these receptors. Sequences were derived from unstimulated CD4+ T cells sorted from spleen or lymph node cells, sampled before intestinal transplant. These receptors were collected from a human donor who received an intestinal transplant.

This chain uses TRBV6-5 with TRBJ1-3, with TRBD1 as a possible D gene (6 bases). The germline V gene encodes CDR1 MNHEY and CDR2 SVGAGI. The CDR3 totals 15 residues. V lost 5 bases, J lost 0 bases, and 11 bases lay in between. The CDR3 loop is CASSLTGHSGNTIYF. The DNA of the CDR3 is TGTGCCAGCAGTCTAACAGGGCACTCTGGAAACACCATATATTTT.

This clone appeared once. The chain links TRBV5-1 to TRBJ1-2; TRBD1 matches at 7 bases. The CDR3 is 13 amino acids. Germline loops: CDR1 SGHRS, CDR2 YFSETQ. Trimming removed 4 bases from V and 4 bases from J; junction bases left unmatched: 4. In DNA form, the CDR3 reads TGCGCCAGCAGCCTGACAGGGATCTATGGCTACACCTTC. It specifies CASSLTGIYGYTF.

The V and J genes are TRBV27 and TRBJ2-2; the match to TRBD1 covers 7 bases. CDR1 and CDR2 (germline): MNHEY, SMNVEV (reference sequence). J was trimmed by 6 bases and V by 1 base; bases with no gene match: 5. This CDR3 spans 15 amino acids. The CDR3, as DNA: TGTGCCAGCAGTTTATGGACAGGCGTGCCCGGGGAGCTGTTTTTT. Its protein product is CASSLWTGVPGELFF.

The chain joins TRBV29-1 to TRBJ1-1, with a tentative D call TRBD1 (5 bases). Germline assignment: CDR1 SQVTM and CDR2 ANQGSEA. The CDR3 is 13 amino acids. Trimming stripped 7 bases from V and 1 base from J, with 13 bases between. CDR3 sequence: CSERQGWNTEAFF. For the CDR3, the DNA is TGCAGCGAGCGTCAGGGATGGAACACTGAAGCTTTCTTT. Variable domain in full (rest from reference TRBV29-1 and TRBJ1-1): SAVISQKPSRDICQRGTSLTIQCQVDSQVTMMFWYRQQPGQSLTLIATANQGSEATYESGFVIDKFPISRPNLTFSTLTVSNMSPEDSSIYLCSERQGWNTEAFFGQGTRLTVV.

This clone appeared a few times. The genes are TRBV30 and TRBJ1-4; the match to TRBD1 covers 9 bases. The CDR3 contains 16 residues. Trimming at V came to 3 bases and at J to 5 bases, leaving 10 bases not matched to a gene. Looked up from germline, CDR1 is GTSNPN and CDR2 is SVGIG (reference sequence). Written as DNA, the CDR3 is TGTGCCTGGAGCGGTTGGACAGGGGAGGGAAATGAAAAACTGTTTTTT. Translated, it gives CAWSGWTGEGNEKLFF.

This chain links TRBV7-9 with TRBJ1-1; 9 nucleotides align to TRBD1. The CDR3 extends over 14 amino acids. Trimming took 4 bases from V and 6 from J; bases not matched to a gene: 6. Germline assignment: CDR1 SEHNR and CDR2 FQNEAQ (reference sequence). The CDR3 sequence: CASSSRTGESEAFF. The CDR3 DNA is TGTGCCAGCAGCTCCCGGACAGGGGAGTCTGAAGCTTTCTTT.

The chain is built from TRBV28 and TRBJ1-5, with no clear D. The ends were cut back, 3 bases at V and 2 bases at J, with 8 bases in the middle. CDR1 is MDHEN, CDR2 SYDVKM, per germline. This CDR3 is built from 14 residues. The CDR3 here is CASSFLAGNQPQHF. The CDR3 DNA is TGTGCCAGCAGTTTTCTGGCAGGCAATCAGCCCCAGCATTTT.

V is TRBV5-6 and J is TRBJ2-5; 9 bases are shared with TRBD1. The CDR3 runs to 16 residues. V was pared by 0 bases and J by 5 bases, with 8 bases of the junction left unmatched. Germline CDR1 and CDR2: SGHDT and YYEEEE. CDR3 protein: CASSLVGTGMGETQYF. As DNA, the CDR3 is TGTGCCAGCAGCTTGGTTGGGACAGGGATGGGGGAGACCCAGTACTTC.

This chain joins TRBV4-2 and TRBJ2-7, with TRBD2 matching over 12 bases. The CDR3 totals 15 residues. The germline CDR1 and CDR2 sequences are LGHNA and YNFKEQ. V shed 2 bases and J 2 bases; nucleotides not matched to a gene: 1. CDR3 residues: CASSQLAGGPYEQYF. DNA of the CDR3: TGTGCCAGCAGCCAACTAGCGGGAGGGCCCTACGAGCAGTACTTC.

The chain is built from TRBV28 and TRBJ2-3, with D uncertain. There are 13 residues in the CDR3. V shed 6 bases and J shed 1 base, with 8 bases lying between them. Germline V gene lookup returns CDR1 MDHEN and CDR2 SYDVKM. CDR3 amino acids: CASRGTGTDTQYF. The CDR3 region has the DNA TGTGCCAGCAGGGGCACGGGCACAGATACGCAGTATTTT.

The rearrangement uses TRBV19 and TRBJ2-4; D remains ambiguous. Per the germline V gene, CDR1 is LNHDA and CDR2 is SQIVND (reference sequence). The V and J ends lost 8 bases and 0 bases respectively, with 11 bases between them. This CDR3 contains 14 residues. The CDR3 region has the DNA TGTGCCAGTCGACTGGATCCAGCCAAAAACATTCAGTACTTC. Translating gives CASRLDPAKNIQYF.

This sequence joins TRBV11-2 and TRBJ1-1, with D perhaps matching TRBD1 (6 bases). V lost 2 bases, J lost 1 base, and 11 bases lay in between. Germline V CDR1 and CDR2: SGHAT, FQNNGV. This CDR3 is built from 15 residues. CDR3 in amino acids: CASSLFQGRNTEAFF. In nucleotides, the CDR3 is TGTGCCAGCAGCTTATTCCAGGGGCGGAACACTGAAGCTTTCTTT.

The chain joins TRBV30 to TRBJ1-2, with 11 positions matching TRBD1. This CDR3 comprises 15 residues. Germline values: CDR1 GTSNPN, CDR2 SVGIG (reference sequence). The V gene end was trimmed by 4 bases and the J gene end by 5 bases; junction bases not matched to a gene: 9. CDR3 nucleotides: TGTGCCTGGACCATCCCGGGACAGGGGGGGTATGGCTACACCTTC. This encodes CAWTIPGQGGYGYTF.

The J gene is TRBJ2-1, the V gene TRBV28; a weak D match, TRBD1 (5 bases). This CDR3 is 15 amino acids long. Trimming cost V 6 bases and J 10 bases, with 22 bases left between them. CDR1 is MDHEN and CDR2 is SYDVKM in the germline V gene. The CDR3 DNA is TGTGCCAGCAGGACCCCTGGCGGCCCTCCAGGGGAGCAGTTCTTC. It encodes CASRTPGGPPGEQFF.

The J gene is TRBJ1-1, the V gene TRBV28; D unresolved. Trimming shortened V by 2 bases and J by 1 base, and 14 bases separated the two germline ends. CDR3 length: 16 amino acids. CDR1 is MDHEN and CDR2 is SYDVKM in the germline V gene. DNA for the CDR3: TGTGCCAGCAGTTTACCCCCGTCTCGGGAGAACACTGAAGCTTTCTTT. This encodes CASSLPPSRENTEAFF.

This chain links TRBV6-6 with TRBJ1-2, with 8 bases fitting TRBD1. Germline loops: CDR1 MNHNY, CDR2 SVGAGI (reference sequence). The CDR3 is 13 amino acids. The J segment lost 4 bases and the V segment lost 6 bases, leaving 4 bases of the junction unmatched. Written as DNA, the CDR3 is TGTGCCAGCAGACAGGGGGAACTCTATGGCTACACCTTC. Amino acid sequence: CASRQGELYGYTF.

This sequence joins TRBV18 and TRBJ2-7, with D tentatively TRBD1 (5 bases). V dropped 3 bases and J dropped 0 bases, with 15 bases sitting between them. CDR1 and CDR2 (germline): KGHSH, LQKENI. The CDR3 runs 16 residues. The CDR3, as DNA: TGTGCCAGCTCACCCCTCACAGGTTTTAGCTCCTACGAGCAGTACTTC. Its translation: CASSPLTGFSSYEQYF.

The genes are TRBV29-1 and TRBJ2-3; tentatively, D is TRBD2 (7 bases). This CDR3 contains 13 residues. Per germline, CDR1 SQVTM and CDR2 ANQGSEA. The CDR3 is CTFGGGPTDTQYF. The CDR3 bases are TGCACCTTTGGGGGGGGCCCCACAGATACGCAGTATTTT.

The CDR3 region has the DNA TGTGCCAGCAGCATTCGGCCCGGGATCCCGGGGCAGCCCCAGCATTTT. Translating gives CASSIRPGIPGQPQHF. The chain links TRBV21-1 to TRBJ1-5. TRBV21-1 has pseudogene status. This CDR3 spans 16 amino acids.

The gene calls are TRBV5-1 and TRBJ2-7; 8 bases fit TRBD2. The CDR3 is 16 residues long. Unmatched junction bases numbered 9, after V lost 2 bases and J lost 2 bases. CDR1 and CDR2 (germline): SGHRS, YFSETQ. CDR3 loop: CASSFESSGRAYEQYF. CDR3 nucleotide sequence: TGCGCCAGCAGCTTTGAGTCCAGCGGGAGAGCCTACGAGCAGTACTTC.

V usage is TRBV29-1 and J usage is TRBJ1-5; perhaps TRBD1 as D (5 bases). The CDR3 sequence is 12 residues long. The germline CDR1 and CDR2 sequences are SQVTM and ANQGSEA. Trimming cost V 6 bases and J 2 bases, with 8 bases left between them. Here the CDR3 reads CSVGGGNQPQHF. Written as DNA, the CDR3 is TGCAGCGTGGGGGGGGGCAATCAGCCCCAGCATTTT.

The V and J genes are TRBV7-8 and TRBJ2-1, with 8 bases that match TRBD1. Per germline, CDR1 SGHVS and CDR2 FQNEAQ. The junction had 9 bases not matched to a gene; V was cut back by 4 bases and J by 7 bases. The CDR3 length is 15 residues. The CDR3 reads CASSWGQAPGNEQFF. Written as DNA, the CDR3 is TGTGCCAGCAGCTGGGGACAGGCACCTGGTAATGAGCAGTTCTTC.

The chain is built from TRBV29-1 and TRBJ1-2; D possibly corresponds to TRBD1 (5 bases). The germline gives CDR1 SQVTM, CDR2 ANQGSEA. The CDR3 contains 13 residues. Trimming cost V 7 bases and J 5 bases, with 17 bases left between them. CDR3 amino acids: CSAGHFGSYGYTF. The CDR3 coding sequence is TGCAGCGCAGGACATTTTGGTTCTTATGGCTACACCTTC.